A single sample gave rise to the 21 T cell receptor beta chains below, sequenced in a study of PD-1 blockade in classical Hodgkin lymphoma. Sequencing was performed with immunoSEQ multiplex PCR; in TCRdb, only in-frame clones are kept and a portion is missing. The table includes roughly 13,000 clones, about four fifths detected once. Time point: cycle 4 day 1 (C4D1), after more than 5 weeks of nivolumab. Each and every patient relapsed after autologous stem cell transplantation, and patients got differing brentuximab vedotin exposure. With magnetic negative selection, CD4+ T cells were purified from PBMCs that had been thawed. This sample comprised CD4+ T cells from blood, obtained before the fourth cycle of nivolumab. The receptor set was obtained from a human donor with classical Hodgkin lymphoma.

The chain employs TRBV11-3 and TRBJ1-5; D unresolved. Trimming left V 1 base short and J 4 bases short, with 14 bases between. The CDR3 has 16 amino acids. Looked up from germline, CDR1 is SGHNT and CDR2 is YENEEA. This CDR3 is CASSLGVGMRNQPQHF. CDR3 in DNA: TGTGCCAGCAGCTTAGGGGTGGGGATGAGAAATCAGCCCCAGCATTTT.

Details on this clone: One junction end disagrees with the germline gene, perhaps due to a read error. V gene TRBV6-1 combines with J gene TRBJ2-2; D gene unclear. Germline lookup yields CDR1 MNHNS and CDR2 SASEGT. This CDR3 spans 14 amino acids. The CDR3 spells CASREGLDPGELFF. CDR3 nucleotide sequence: TGTGCCAGCAGAGAAGGGCTAGATCCCGGGGAGCTGTTTTTT.

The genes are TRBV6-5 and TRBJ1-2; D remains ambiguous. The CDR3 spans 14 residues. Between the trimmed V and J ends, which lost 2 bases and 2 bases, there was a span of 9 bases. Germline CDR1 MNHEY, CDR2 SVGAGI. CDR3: CASSYHTENYGYTF. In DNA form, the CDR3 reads TGTGCCAGCAGTTACCATACAGAAAACTATGGCTACACCTTC.

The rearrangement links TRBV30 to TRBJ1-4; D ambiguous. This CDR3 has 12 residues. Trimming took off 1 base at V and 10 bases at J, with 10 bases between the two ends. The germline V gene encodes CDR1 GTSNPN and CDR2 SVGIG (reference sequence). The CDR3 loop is CAWSGRVGKLFF. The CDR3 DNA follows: TGTGCCTGGAGTGGGAGGGTAGGAAAACTGTTTTTT.

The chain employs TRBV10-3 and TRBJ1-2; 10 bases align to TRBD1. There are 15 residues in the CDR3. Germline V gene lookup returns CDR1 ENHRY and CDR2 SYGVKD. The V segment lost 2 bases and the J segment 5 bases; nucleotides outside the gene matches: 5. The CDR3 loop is CAISEPRQGAYGYTF. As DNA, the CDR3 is TGTGCCATCAGTGAGCCACGACAGGGGGCGTATGGCTACACCTTC.

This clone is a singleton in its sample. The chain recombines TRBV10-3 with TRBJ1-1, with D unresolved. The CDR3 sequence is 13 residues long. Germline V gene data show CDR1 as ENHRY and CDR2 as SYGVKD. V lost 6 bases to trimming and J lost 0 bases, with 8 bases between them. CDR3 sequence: CAIREELNTEAFF. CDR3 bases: TGTGCCATCAGGGAGGAGCTGAACACTGAAGCTTTCTTT.

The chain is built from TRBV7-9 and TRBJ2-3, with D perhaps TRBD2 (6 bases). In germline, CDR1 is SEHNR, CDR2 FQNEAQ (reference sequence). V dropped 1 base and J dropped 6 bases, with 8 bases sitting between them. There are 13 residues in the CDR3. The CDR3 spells CASSLGREDTQYF. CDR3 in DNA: TGTGCCAGCAGCTTAGGCCGGGAGGATACGCAGTATTTT.

CDR3 amino acids: CASGLVLISDGAYEQYF. CDR3 nucleotides: TGTGCTAGTGGTTTGGTACTCATCTCTGACGGAGCCTACGAGCAGTACTTC. This chain connects TRBV12-5 to TRBJ2-7; D unclear. The CDR3 is 17 residues long. CDR1 and CDR2 from the germline V gene are LGHNT and FRNRAP. V lost 0 bases and J lost 2, with 17 bases in between. Looking up the rest from reference TRBV12-5 and TRBJ2-7 gives the full variable domain: DARVTQTPRHKVTEMGQEVTMRCQPILGHNTVFWYRQTMMQGLELLAYFRNRAPLDDSGMPKDRFSAEMPDATLATLKIQPSEPRDSAVYFCASGLVLISDGAYEQYFGPGTRLTVT.

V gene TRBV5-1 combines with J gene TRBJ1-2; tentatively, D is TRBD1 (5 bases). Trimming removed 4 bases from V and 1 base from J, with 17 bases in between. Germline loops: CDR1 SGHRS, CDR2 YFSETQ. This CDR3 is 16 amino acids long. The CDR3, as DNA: TGCGCCAGCAGCACCTCTTCGGACAAGTTTAACTATGGCTACACCTTC. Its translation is CASSTSSDKFNYGYTF.

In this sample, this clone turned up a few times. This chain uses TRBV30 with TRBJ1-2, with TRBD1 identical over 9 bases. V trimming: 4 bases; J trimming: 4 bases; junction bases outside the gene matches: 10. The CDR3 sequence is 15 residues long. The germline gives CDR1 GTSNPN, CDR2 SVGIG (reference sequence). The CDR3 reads CAWKLVSTGGYGYTF. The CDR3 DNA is TGTGCCTGGAAGCTAGTATCGACAGGGGGCTATGGCTACACCTTC.

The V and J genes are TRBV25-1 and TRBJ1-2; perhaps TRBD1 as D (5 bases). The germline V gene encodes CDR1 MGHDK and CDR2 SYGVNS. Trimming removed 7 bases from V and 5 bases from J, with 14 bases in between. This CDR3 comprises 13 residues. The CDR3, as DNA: TGTGCCAGCATGGAGGGGAGCCGGTATGGCTACACCTTC. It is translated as CASMEGSRYGYTF.

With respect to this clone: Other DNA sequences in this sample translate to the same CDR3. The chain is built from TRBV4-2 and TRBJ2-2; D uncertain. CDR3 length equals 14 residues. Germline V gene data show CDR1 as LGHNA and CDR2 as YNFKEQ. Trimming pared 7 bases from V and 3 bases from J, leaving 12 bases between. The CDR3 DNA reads TGTGCCAGCACCCGGCAGGCCGACACCGGGGAGCTGTTTTTT. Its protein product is CASTRQADTGELFF.

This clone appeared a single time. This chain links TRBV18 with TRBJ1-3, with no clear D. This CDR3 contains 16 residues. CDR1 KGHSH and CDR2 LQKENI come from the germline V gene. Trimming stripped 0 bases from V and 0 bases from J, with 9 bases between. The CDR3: CASSPPARYSGNTIYF. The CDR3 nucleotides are TGTGCCAGCTCACCACCGGCCAGATACTCTGGAAACACCATATATTTT.

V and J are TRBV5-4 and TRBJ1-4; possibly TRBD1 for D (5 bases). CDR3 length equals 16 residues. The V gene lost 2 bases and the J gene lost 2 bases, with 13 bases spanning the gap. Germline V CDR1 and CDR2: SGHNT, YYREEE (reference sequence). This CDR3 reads CASSFGSGTTNEKLFF. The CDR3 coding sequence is TGTGCCAGCAGCTTTGGGTCAGGGACTACTAATGAAAAACTGTTTTTT.

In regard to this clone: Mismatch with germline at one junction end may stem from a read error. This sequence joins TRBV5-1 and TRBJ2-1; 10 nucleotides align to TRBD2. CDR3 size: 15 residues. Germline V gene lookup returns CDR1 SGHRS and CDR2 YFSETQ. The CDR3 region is CASSLKLAGYNEQFF. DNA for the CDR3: TGTGCCAGCAGCTTGAAACTAGCGGGGTACAATGAGCAGTTCTTC.

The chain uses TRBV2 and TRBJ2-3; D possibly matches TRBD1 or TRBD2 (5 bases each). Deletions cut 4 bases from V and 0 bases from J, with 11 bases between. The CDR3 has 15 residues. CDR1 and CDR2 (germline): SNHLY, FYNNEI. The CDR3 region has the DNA TGTGCCAGCAGTGCCGGGACGCATAGCACAGATACGCAGTATTTT. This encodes CASSAGTHSTDTQYF.

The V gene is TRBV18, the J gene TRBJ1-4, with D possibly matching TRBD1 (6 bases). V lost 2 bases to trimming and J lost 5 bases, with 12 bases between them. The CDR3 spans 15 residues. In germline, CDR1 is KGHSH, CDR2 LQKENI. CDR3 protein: CASSPKTDRNEKLFF. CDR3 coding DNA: TGTGCCAGCTCACCAAAGACGGACAGAAATGAAAAACTGTTTTTT.

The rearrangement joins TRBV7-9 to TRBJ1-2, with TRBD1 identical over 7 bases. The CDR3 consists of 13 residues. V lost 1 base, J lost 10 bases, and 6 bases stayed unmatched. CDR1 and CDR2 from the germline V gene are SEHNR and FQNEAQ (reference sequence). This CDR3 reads CASSLETGWDYTF. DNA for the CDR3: TGTGCCAGCAGCTTAGAGACAGGGTGGGACTACACCTTC.

For the CDR3, the DNA is TGTGCCAGTGGTGGGACATGGGGATGGGATCAGCCCCAGCATTTT. This gives the protein CASGGTWGWDQPQHF. V usage is TRBV19 and J usage is TRBJ1-5; possible D gene TRBD1, 6 bases. V was shortened by 8 bases and J by 5 bases, with 19 bases between the two germline ends. The CDR3 loop spans 15 amino acids. The germline CDR1 and CDR2 sequences are LNHDA and SQIVND (reference sequence).

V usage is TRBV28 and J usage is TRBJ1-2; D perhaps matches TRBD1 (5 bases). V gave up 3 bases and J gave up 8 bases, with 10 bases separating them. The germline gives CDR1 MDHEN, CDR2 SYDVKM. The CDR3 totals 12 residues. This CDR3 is CASSFLGAGYTF. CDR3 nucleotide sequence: TGTGCCAGCAGTTTCTTAGGGGCCGGCTACACCTTC.

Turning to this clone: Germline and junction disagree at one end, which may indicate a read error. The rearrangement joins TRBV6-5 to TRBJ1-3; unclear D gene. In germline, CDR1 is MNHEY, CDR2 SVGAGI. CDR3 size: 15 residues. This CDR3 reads CASSYGGTAGSTIYF. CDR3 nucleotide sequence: TGTGCCAGCAGTTACGGCGGTACAGCTGGAAGCACCATATATTTT.